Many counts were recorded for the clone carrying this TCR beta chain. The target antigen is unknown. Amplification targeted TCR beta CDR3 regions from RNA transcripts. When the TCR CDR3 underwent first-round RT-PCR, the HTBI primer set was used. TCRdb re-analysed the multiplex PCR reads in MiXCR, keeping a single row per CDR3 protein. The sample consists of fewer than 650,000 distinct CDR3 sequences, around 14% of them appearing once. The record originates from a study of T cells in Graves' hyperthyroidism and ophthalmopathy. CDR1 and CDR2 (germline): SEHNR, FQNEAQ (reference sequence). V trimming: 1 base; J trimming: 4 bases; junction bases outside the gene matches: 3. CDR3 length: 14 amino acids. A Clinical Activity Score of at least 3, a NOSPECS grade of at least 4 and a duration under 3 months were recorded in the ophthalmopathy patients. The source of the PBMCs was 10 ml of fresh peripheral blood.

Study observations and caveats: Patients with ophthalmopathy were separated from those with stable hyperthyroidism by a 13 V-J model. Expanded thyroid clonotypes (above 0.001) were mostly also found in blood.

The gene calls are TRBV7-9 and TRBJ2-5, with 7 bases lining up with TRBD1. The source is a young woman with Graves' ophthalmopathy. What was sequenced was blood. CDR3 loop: CASSLEGQSETQYF. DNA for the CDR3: TGTGCCAGCAGCTTAGAGGGACAGTCAGAGACCCAGTACTTC.